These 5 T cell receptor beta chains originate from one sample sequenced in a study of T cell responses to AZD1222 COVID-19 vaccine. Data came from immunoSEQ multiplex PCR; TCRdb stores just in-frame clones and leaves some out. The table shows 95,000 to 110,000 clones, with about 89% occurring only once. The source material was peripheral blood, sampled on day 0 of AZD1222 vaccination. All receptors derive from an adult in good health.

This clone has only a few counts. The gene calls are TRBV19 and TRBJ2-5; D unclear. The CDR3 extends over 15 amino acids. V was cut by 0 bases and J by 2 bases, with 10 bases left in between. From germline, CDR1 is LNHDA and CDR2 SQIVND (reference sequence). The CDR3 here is CASSIDWGRQETQYF. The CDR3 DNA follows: TGTGCCAGTAGTATAGACTGGGGTCGTCAAGAGACCCAGTACTTC.

This chain's CDR3 is CASSVSRGSLNTEAFF. The CDR3 DNA sequence: TGTGCCAGCAGTGTCTCCAGGGGAAGCCTGAACACTGAAGCTTTCTTT. The chain carries TRBV27 and TRBJ1-1, with TRBD1 as a possible D gene (6 bases). With 5 bases removed from V and 0 bases from J, the gap between germline ends came to 16 bases. Germline V gives CDR1 MNHEY, CDR2 SMNVEV (reference sequence). The CDR3 length is 16 residues.

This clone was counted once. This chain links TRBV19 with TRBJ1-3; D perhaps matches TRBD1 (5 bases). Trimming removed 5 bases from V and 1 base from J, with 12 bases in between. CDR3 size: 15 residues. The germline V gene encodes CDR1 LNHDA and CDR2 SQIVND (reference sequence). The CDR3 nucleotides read TGTGCCAGTAGTCTGGGGGGATTATCTGGAAACACCATATATTTT. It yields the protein CASSLGGLSGNTIYF.

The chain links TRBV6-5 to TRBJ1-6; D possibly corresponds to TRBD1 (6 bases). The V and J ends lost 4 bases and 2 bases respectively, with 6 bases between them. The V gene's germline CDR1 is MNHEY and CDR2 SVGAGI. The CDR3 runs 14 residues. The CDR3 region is CASSSGAYNSPLHF. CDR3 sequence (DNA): TGTGCCAGCAGTTCAGGGGCCTATAATTCACCCCTCCACTTT.

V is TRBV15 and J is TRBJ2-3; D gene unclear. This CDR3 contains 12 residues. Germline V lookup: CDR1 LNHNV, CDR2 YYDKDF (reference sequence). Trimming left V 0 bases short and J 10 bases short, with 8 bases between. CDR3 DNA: TGTGCCACCAGCAGAGATTACCTCGCGCAGTATTTT. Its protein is CATSRDYLAQYF.